This TCR beta chain originates from a study of cytomegalovirus exposure and HLA in healthy donors. Study conclusions and caveats: Because they were indistinguishable, some V segments, including TRBV6-2 and TRBV6-3, were excluded.

The CDR3 contains 11 residues. Trimming pared 3 bases from V and 7 bases from J, leaving 9 bases between. The germline V gene has CDR1 DFQATT and CDR2 SNEGSKA (reference sequence). Comments on this clone: Its specificity is not known.

The study ran its PCR with 60 Vbeta and 13 Jbeta primers. This table comes from immunoSEQ multiplex PCR, and its TCRdb copy is limited to in-frame clones, with some not included. The data show roughly 80,000 clones, approximately 67% seen once. Sequencing input: PBMCs. This clonotype was obtained from a male donor in good health and CMV-seropositive. J is TRBJ1-1 and V is TRBV20-1; D gene unclear. This chain's CDR3 is CSASLFGEAFF. The CDR3 DNA reads TGCAGTGCTAGTCTCTTCGGTGAAGCTTTCTTT.